Below, 17 T cell receptor beta chains from the same sample are listed, as sequenced in a study of PD-1 blockade in classical Hodgkin lymphoma. This table comes from immunoSEQ multiplex PCR, and its TCRdb copy is limited to in-frame clones, with some not included. Here the sample spans roughly 40,000 clones, around 87% being singletons. All trial patients relapsed after autologous stem cell transplantation. The sample was peripheral blood mononuclear cells (PBMCs), taken at baseline. All receptors derive from a human donor with classical Hodgkin lymphoma.

This clone was detected only once. This chain joins TRBV19 and TRBJ1-1; D gene unclear. From germline, CDR1 is LNHDA and CDR2 SQIVND (reference sequence). V dropped 5 bases and J dropped 10 bases, with 17 bases sitting between them. The CDR3 is 13 amino acids. CDR3 amino acids: CASSSPPWVAAFF. The CDR3 coding sequence is TGTGCCAGTAGTTCTCCTCCATGGGTCGCAGCTTTCTTT.

The chain links TRBV27 to TRBJ2-5; 7 bases are a match to TRBD1. Germline V gene sequence: CDR1 MNHEY, CDR2 SMNVEV (reference sequence). The ends lost 6 bases at V and 0 bases at J; junction bases unmatched: 1. This CDR3 has 13 amino acids. Written as DNA, the CDR3 is TGTGCCAGCAGACAGGGGAACCAAGAGACCCAGTACTTC. Protein sequence: CASRQGNQETQYF.

The rearrangement joins TRBV10-3 to TRBJ1-1; D is ambiguous. Germline values: CDR1 ENHRY, CDR2 SYGVKD. CDR3 size: 15 residues. Trimming cost V 5 bases and J 4 bases, with 17 bases left between them. The CDR3 sequence is CAISPTEGIGTEAFF. The CDR3 region has the DNA TGTGCCATCAGTCCAACGGAGGGTATCGGCACTGAAGCTTTCTTT.

The chain joins TRBV9 to TRBJ1-1; D is perhaps TRBD1 (6 bases). Germline V lookup: CDR1 SGDLS, CDR2 YYNGEE. Trimming took 3 bases from V and 4 from J, leaving 16 bases between them. The CDR3 runs 15 residues. The CDR3 loop reads CASSAVQGRGTEAFF. The CDR3 DNA reads as TGTGCCAGCAGCGCGGTACAGGGTCGGGGCACTGAAGCTTTCTTT.

The rearrangement links TRBV28 to TRBJ1-1; D gene ambiguous. This CDR3 is built from 15 residues. Germline V gene lookup returns CDR1 MDHEN and CDR2 SYDVKM. The V end lost 1 base, the J end lost 5 bases, and 14 bases lay between the germline ends. Here the CDR3 reads CASSLSSPRGTEAFF. CDR3 sequence (DNA): TGTGCCAGCAGTTTATCGTCACCCCGGGGAACTGAAGCTTTCTTT.

This chain links TRBV6-6 with TRBJ2-1, with D possibly TRBD1 on 6 matching bases. From germline, CDR1 is MNHNY and CDR2 SVGAGI (reference sequence). The ends were cut back, 5 bases at V and 3 bases at J, with 14 bases in the middle. CDR3 length: 15 residues. In nucleotides, the CDR3 is TGTGCCAGCAGTCGGCAGGGGCGCGACTACAATGAGCAGTTCTTC. This translates into CASSRQGRDYNEQFF.

The V gene is TRBV7-2, the J gene TRBJ2-7, with a possible D match to TRBD1 (8 bases). The CDR3 consists of 14 residues. Trimming left V 4 bases short and J 3 bases short, with 13 bases between. Germline V gene sequence: CDR1 SGHTA, CDR2 FQGNSA. The CDR3 reads CASSSQGGDYEQYF. The DNA of the CDR3 is TGTGCCAGCAGCTCACAGGGGGGGGACTACGAGCAGTACTTC.

This chain uses TRBV19 with TRBJ2-2; no definite D call. The V gene's germline CDR1 is LNHDA and CDR2 SQIVND (reference sequence). V dropped 11 bases and J dropped 5 bases, with 18 bases sitting between them. The CDR3 extends over 14 amino acids. In DNA, the CDR3 is TGTGCCGCCCAGGCCCAGCCCCGGACCGGGGAGCTGTTTTTT. This gives the protein CAAQAQPRTGELFF.

This chain links TRBV7-9 with TRBJ2-6; D is undetermined. This CDR3 is built from 14 residues. In germline, CDR1 is SEHNR, CDR2 FQNEAQ (reference sequence). Trimming pared 6 bases from V and 5 bases from J, leaving 11 bases between. The CDR3 nucleotides read TGTGCCAGCAGTCCAACAATGTGGGCCAACGTCCTGACTTTC. This codes for CASSPTMWANVLTF.

The chain combines TRBV5-1 with TRBJ1-1; tentatively, D is TRBD1 (6 bases). V lost 0 bases and J lost 0, with 9 bases in between. This CDR3 is 15 amino acids long. Germline V gene data show CDR1 as SGHRS and CDR2 as YFSETQ. As DNA, the CDR3 is TGCGCCAGCAGCTTGGAGGGGGTCTTGAACACTGAAGCTTTCTTT. It yields the protein CASSLEGVLNTEAFF.

The chain employs TRBV6-6 and TRBJ2-7, with a possible D match to TRBD2 (7 bases). The ends were cut back, 2 bases at V and 11 bases at J, with 16 bases in the middle. Germline CDR1 is MNHNY and CDR2 is SVGAGI (reference sequence). The CDR3 runs 13 residues. The chain's CDR3 is CASSYGPREGEYF. The CDR3 bases are TGTGCCAGCAGTTACGGCCCCAGGGAGGGGGAGTACTTC.

The chain is built from TRBV5-8 and TRBJ1-4; 7 bases are shared with TRBD1. CDR1 and CDR2 from the germline V gene are SGHTS and YDEGEE. The CDR3 consists of 15 residues. The ends lost 4 bases at V and 3 bases at J; junction bases unmatched: 6. The chain's CDR3 is CASSPGQAPNEKLFF. In DNA form, the CDR3 reads TGTGCCAGCAGCCCAGGACAGGCCCCTAATGAAAAACTGTTTTTT. Drawing the rest from reference TRBV5-8 and TRBJ1-4, the complete variable domain is EAGVTQSPTHLIKTRGQQATLRCSPISGHTSVYWYQQALGLGLQFLLWYDEGEERNRGNFPPRFSGRQFPNYSSELNVNALELEDSALYLCASSPGQAPNEKLFFGSGTQLSVL.

The rearrangement uses TRBV19 and TRBJ1-6, with TRBD1 identical over 9 bases. The CDR3 runs to 16 residues. J lost 7 bases, V lost 6 bases, and 10 bases had no gene match. Germline CDR1 LNHDA, CDR2 SQIVND (reference sequence). DNA for the CDR3: TGTGCCAGTAGGCGCCGGGACAGGGACTGGAATTCACCCCTCCACTTT. This encodes CASRRRDRDWNSPLHF.

V usage is TRBV7-2 and J usage is TRBJ2-1; possibly TRBD1 for D (5 bases). Germline V lookup: CDR1 SGHTA, CDR2 FQGNSA. The ends were cut back, 1 base at V and 0 bases at J, with 13 bases in the middle. The CDR3 extends over 17 amino acids. Written as DNA, the CDR3 is TGTGCCAGCAGCTTAGATTGGGGCCTCATCTCCTACAATGAGCAGTTCTTC. Protein: CASSLDWGLISYNEQFF.

The chain's CDR3 is CASSHPGNPDTQYF. Written as DNA, the CDR3 is TGCGCCAGCAGCCATCCCGGGAACCCAGATACGCAGTATTTT. The rearrangement uses TRBV4-3 and TRBJ2-3; perhaps TRBD2 as D (5 bases). Germline loops: CDR1 LGHNA, CDR2 YSLEER. This CDR3 has 14 amino acids. V dropped 3 bases and J dropped 4 bases, with 11 bases sitting between them.

The chain has TRBV9 and TRBJ2-2; no definite D call. Germline V CDR1 and CDR2: SGDLS, YYNGEE. V was clipped by 7 bases and J by 0 bases, with 10 bases between them. The CDR3 is 14 residues long. The CDR3 sequence is CASSKRTNTGELFF. Written as DNA, the CDR3 is TGTGCCAGCTCCAAGCGTACGAACACCGGGGAGCTGTTTTTT.

This chain links TRBV10-1 with TRBJ2-1; tentative D call: TRBD1 (5 bases). The CDR3 consists of 13 residues. Germline assignment: CDR1 WNHNN and CDR2 SYGVQD (reference sequence). V lost 2 bases, J lost 7 bases, and 9 bases lay in between. CDR3 amino acids: CASSESKGNEQFF. The CDR3 nucleotides read TGCGCCAGCAGTGAGAGTAAGGGGAATGAGCAGTTCTTC.